This entry concerns a single T cell receptor beta chain. The antigen remains unidentified. The sample is drawn from a study of CD8 T cells in ankylosing spondylitis. Study-wide points: Apparently characteristic of ankylosing spondylitis blood was a TCR beta motif (about eight highly homologous variants).

One entry per CDR3 protein results from TCRdb running MiXCR on the 5' RACE reads. The sample has fewer than 500,000 distinct CDR3 sequences; around 26% are singletons. Per germline, CDR1 DFQATT and CDR2 SNEGSKA (reference sequence). The CDR3 runs to 15 residues. V lost 2 bases and J lost 5, with 15 bases in between. This sequence joins TRBV20-1 and TRBJ2-2; D gene ambiguous. The sample was blood, either unsorted or a sorted T cell fraction (not recorded which). This clonotype originated in a male donor with ankylosing spondylitis. The CDR3 reads CSARSGPPGTGELFF. DNA of the CDR3: TGCAGTGCTAGAAGTGGGCCTCCCGGGACCGGGGAGCTGTTTTTT.